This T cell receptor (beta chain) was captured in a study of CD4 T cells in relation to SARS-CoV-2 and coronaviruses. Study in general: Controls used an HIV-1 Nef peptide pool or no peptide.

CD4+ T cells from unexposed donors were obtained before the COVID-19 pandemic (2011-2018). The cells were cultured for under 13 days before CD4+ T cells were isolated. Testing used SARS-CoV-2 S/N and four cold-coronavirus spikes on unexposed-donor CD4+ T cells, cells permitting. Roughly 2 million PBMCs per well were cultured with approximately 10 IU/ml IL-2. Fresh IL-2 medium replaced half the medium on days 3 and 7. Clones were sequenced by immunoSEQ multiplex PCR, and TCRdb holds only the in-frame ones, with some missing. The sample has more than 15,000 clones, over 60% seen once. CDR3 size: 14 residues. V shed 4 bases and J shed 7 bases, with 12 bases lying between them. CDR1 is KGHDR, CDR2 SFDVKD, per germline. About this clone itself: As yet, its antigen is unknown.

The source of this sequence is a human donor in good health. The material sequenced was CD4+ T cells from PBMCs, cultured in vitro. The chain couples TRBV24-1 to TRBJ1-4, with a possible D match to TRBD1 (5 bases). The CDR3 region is CATSDPGTGEKLFF. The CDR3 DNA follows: TGTGCCACCAGTGACCCCGGGACGGGTGAAAAACTGTTTTTT.